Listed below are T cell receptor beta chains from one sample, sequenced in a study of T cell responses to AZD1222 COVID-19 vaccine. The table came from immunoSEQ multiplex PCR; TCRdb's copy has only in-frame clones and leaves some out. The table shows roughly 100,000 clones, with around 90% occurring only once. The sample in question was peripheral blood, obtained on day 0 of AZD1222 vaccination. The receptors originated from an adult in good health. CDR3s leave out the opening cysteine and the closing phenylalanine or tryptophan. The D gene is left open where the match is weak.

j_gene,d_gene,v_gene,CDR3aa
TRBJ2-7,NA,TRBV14,ASSQLGQGYEQY
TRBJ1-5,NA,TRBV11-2,ASSLGYPGPQH
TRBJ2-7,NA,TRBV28,ASTRLLFPEQY
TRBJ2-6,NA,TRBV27,ASRFRVSGANVLT
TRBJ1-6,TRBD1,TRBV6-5,ASSPQGANSPLH
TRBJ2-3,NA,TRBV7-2,ASSLVSTDTQY
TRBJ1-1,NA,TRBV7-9,ASSLRGPSTEAF
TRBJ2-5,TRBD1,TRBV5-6,ASRGRGQKRETQY
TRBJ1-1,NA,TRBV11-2,ASRRGQTNTEAF
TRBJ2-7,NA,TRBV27,ASSYGRDTYEQY
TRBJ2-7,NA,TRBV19,ASSITPGRGQPEQY
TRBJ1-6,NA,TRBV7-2,ASSPAGWGPGSPLH
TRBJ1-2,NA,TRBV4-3,ASSWVVSGGNT
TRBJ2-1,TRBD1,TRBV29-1,SVDRQGDNEQF
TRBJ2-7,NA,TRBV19,ASSIEEGESYEQY
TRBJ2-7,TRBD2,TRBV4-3,ASSQFSGTSGASSYEQY
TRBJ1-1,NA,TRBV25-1,ASSESWGEAF
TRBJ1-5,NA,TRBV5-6,ASSSERDNQPQH
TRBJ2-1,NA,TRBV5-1,ASSLIENNEQF
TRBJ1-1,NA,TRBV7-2,ASSFVTASEAF
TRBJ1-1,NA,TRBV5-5,ASSLDSLNTEAF
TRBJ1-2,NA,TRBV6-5,AYQGGYT
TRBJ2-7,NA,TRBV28,ASSPPRRLPYEQY
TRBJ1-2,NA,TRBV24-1,ATSQGLIYGYT
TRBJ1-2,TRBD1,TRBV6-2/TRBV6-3,ASSLQGTFYGYT
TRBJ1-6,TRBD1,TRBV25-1,ASSDSGQGFSYNSPLH
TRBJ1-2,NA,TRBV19,ASSIGYGDYGYT
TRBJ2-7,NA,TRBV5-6,ASSFGYEQY
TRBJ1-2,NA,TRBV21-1,ASSKVGPKGFYGYT
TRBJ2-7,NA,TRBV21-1,ASSKKGGRDTYYEQY
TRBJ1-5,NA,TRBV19,ASSTPHPQALFQH
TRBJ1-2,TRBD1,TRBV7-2,ASRVDRGGNYGYT
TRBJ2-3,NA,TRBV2,ATTGPGTQY
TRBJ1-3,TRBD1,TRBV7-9,ASSPRDSSGNTIY
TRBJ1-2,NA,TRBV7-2,ASSLGGLRGYT
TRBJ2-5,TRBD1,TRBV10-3,AISESDRGETQY
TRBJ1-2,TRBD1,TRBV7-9,ASSPRQGGGYGYT
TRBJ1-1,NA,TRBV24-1,ATAGANTEAF
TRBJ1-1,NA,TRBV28,ASTRGGITEAF
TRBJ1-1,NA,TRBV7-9,ASSLSGEAF
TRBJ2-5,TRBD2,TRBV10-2,ASSEIAGQETQY
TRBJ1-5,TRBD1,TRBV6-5,ASSNDRGGNQPQH
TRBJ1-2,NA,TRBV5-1,ASSLVAEYGYT
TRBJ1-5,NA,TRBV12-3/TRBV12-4,ASSLSLGPQH
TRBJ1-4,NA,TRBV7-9,ASSRGGNEKLF
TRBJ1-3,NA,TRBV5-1,ASSLDSSGNTIY
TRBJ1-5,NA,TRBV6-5,ASSYWTLSNQPQH
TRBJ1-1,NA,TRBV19,ASRGASWMNTEAF